The sequence of this T cell receptor beta chain was determined in a study of blood T cell repertoires in COVID-19 (TCRdb year 2020). Regarding the study in general: The collaborator samples originated in the United States, Italy and Spain and spanned the acute and convalescent phases of COVID-19. The repertoires were made available in a free public database intended to serve as a resource for research on the immune response to SARS-CoV-2. Sample metadata almost always included a de-identified subject ID, COVID-19 status, age in years and sex. The prospective study material was composed of cDNA or gDNA derived from T cells, B-cell-depleted T cells, or PBMCs. The dataset comprised deeply sampled blood TCRbeta repertoires from subjects exposed to, actively infected with, or recovered from COVID-19. Where available, HLA class I and class II types were taken from metadata supplied by the sample provider and were not determined by assay-based typing. The samples were drawn from two sources: the first 160 participants of the ongoing ImmuneRACE study, and fewer than 1,500 subjects contributed by 6 global collaborators.

Regarding this clone: The clone's antigen remains unknown. Per-nucleotide qualities are absent, and no much larger clonotype sits a single base away.

TCRbeta CDR3 regions were amplified from genomic DNA using the immunoSEQ Assay, a bias-controlled multiplex PCR. In the authors' own workflow: Nucleated cell counts per sample were estimated from amplification of reference gene primers within the assay. To quantify the absolute abundance of each unique TCRbeta CDR3 rearrangement, sequence reads were collapsed and filtered. For each sample, productive Simpson clonality was calculated as the square root of Simpson's diversity index over productive rearrangements. TCRdb mirrors the immuneACCESS table, restricted to in-frame sequences. Some clones are absent from its copies; in checked studies, under half trace to an unresolved V gene, and the reason for the others is unknown. The DNA was the basis for D and trimming; V, J and clone size are from that table. The sample includes about 140,000 clones, with approximately 84% observed a single time. The top ten clones comprise approximately 6.1% of the sample.

Each collaborating institution followed its own protocols to collect whole blood in K2EDTA tubes. For TCRbeta analysis, collaborators shipped samples as frozen whole blood, isolated PBMCs, or DNA extracted from either of those sample types. Taken from cysteine to phenylalanine, the CDR3 has 14 residues. Only CDR3 DNA remains: 42 bases, in frame from the first base. For CDR1 and CDR2, the germline V gene lists SGHAT and FQNNGV. V is cut by 2 bases and J by 6 bases, and the space between the germline ends is 14 bases. Summary of the overall study and its limitations: Clinical and demographic metadata were provided uncurated, with the amount varying by source and participant.

The sequencing input was peripheral blood. The chain employs TRBV11-2 and TRBJ2-7; the best D guess is TRBD1, with 5 bases matching. This receptor was taken from a human donor in a cohort sampled during active COVID-19. The base sequence is TGTGCCAGCAGCTTACTTGCCTCTCAGGGCGAGCAGTACTTC. It encodes CASSLLASQGEQYF.